The present T cell receptor beta chain was sequenced within a study of shared clonotypes between healthy human individuals (dated by TCRdb to the early 2020s). About the study as a whole: The cohort comprised two women and a few men aged 18 to 49 years. To estimate repertoire size and how much clonotype sharing occurs between individuals, the study deeply sequenced the blood TCR repertoires of several healthy adults. For each donor, CD4 naive and CD4 memory were each given three plates, CD8 naive was given two plates, and CD8 memory was given one plate. Libraries were prepared and TCR repertoires were sequenced by different laboratories using diverse techniques, in order to increase sequencing depth and limit assay-specific biases. Between about 0.94 and 8.9 billion PBMCs per donor were obtained by leukapheresis. Here is what the overall study found, with its caveats: Sampling was restricted to blood, and TCR repertoires in tissue are likely to differ from TCR repertoires in blood. Rarefaction of sorted-subset datasets indicated incomplete sequencing despite the large sequencing depth. When a handful of donors were compared, the shared fraction of clonotypes was about 5.4% for naive CD4, around 3.5% for naive CD8, roughly 2.5% for memory CD4, and less than 0.45% for memory CD8. Clonotypes shared by all four sorted-subset donors showed higher generation probabilities than non-shared clonotypes. Naive subsets generally had larger estimated clonotype richness than memory subsets did. Based on pairwise subsampling, the degree of clonotype sharing among donors was expected to be affected by sequencing depth. Because the study included only a small number of donors, the genetic and exposure-history diversity represented was limited.

Via the germline V gene, CDR1 is MDHEN and CDR2 SYDVKM. Trimming at the junction amounts to 6 bases on V and 0 bases on J, and the germline ends lie 15 bases apart. From cysteine to phenylalanine, the CDR3 is 16 amino acids long. Solely the CDR3 DNA is kept, with 48 bases framed from the first base. A word on this clone: What antigen it recognizes has not been identified. No clone much larger than this one lies a single base away; base qualities are absent.

The donors were healthy, HIV-negative adults who had no recently reported acute infections or vaccinations. Only Caucasian adults living in Nashville, Tennessee, USA were represented among the donors. CD4+ T cells were enriched by magnetic negative selection, after which naive cells were positively selected on CD45RA and the negative fraction was taken as the memory subset. Blood was collected by leukapheresis, and PBMCs were isolated by Ficoll-Histopaque density gradient centrifugation and then cryopreserved in liquid nitrogen vapor phase. Analytical flow cytometry was used to check the purity and quantity of every magnetically sorted T cell population. From each sorted fraction, genomic DNA was isolated and quantified by UV absorbance on a Nanodrop 2000c. Using the deep immunoSEQ assay, TCR CDR3 regions were amplified from genomic DNA by multiplex PCR. Extracted genomic DNA from each cell subset was spread evenly across all wells of several immunoSEQ 96-well plates, with each plate serving as a replicate. For sorted subsets, approximately 190 ng genomic DNA, equal to some 30,000 T cell genomes, was loaded into each replicate PCR. The purified libraries were quantified using a Qubit 3.0 fluorometer, sized with a Bioanalyzer 2100, and then quantified again using the KAPA Library Quantification kit. Every immunoSEQ 96-well plate was sequenced on a separate single-read 150-cycle Illumina NextSeq 550 flow cell. Turning to the authors' computational methods: Because only junctional sequences without quality scores were contained in the immunoSEQ output, filtering matching that applied to full-length reads could not be performed. Sequences were annotated with PyIR, a Python wrapper for IgBLAST v1.9, and V/J genes and CDR3 were assigned using IMGT germline references. Reads were filtered out if the reads had weak V/J assignments (E-value above 1e-6), no CDR3, stop codons, out-of-frame junctions, or ambiguous translated residues. V3J clonotypes were defined as sequences sharing the same inferred V gene, J gene, and CDR3 amino acid sequence. To compute the percentage overlap between repertoires, the number of shared unique clonotypes was divided by the size of the smaller repertoire. Richness of each repertoire was evaluated using RTK rarefaction, the Chao1 estimator, and Recon v2.1 estimates of unobserved clonotypes. Generation probabilities for all TCRbeta clonotypes obtained by the gDNA method from a few donors were computed using OLGA. TCRdb obtained this table from immuneACCESS and retained in-frame rearrangements with V and J assigned. These tables miss some clones; where compared with another copy, unresolved V genes account for less than half of the shortfall, and the remainder is unexplained. That table gives V, J and clone size, and the DNA gave D and trimming. For this sample there are about 180,000 clones; about 93% appear just once. Around 0.067% of the sample goes to the ten largest clones.

The rearrangement combines TRBV28 with TRBJ1-3, with a tentative D gene TRBD1 over 5 matching bases. The sample was naive CD4+ T cells sorted from blood. The cell subset or site label of this sample denotes: CD45RA+ positively selected. The receptor was isolated from a woman in her 30s in good health. The bases are TGTGCCAGCAGCCTTCCCGGGACGGGCTCTGGAAACACCATATATTTT. The translation is CASSLPGTGSGNTIYF.